These 17 T cell receptor beta chains share one sample of origin, sequenced in a study of OX40 agonist ivuxolimab in advanced cancers. Sequenced by immunoSEQ multiplex PCR; TCRdb stores in-frame clones only, minus some. The top ten clones hold 0.55% of a sample with more than 100,000 clones, over 75% of them seen once. This material consisted of CD4+ or CD8+ T cells sorted from blood, taken in a trial of the OX40 agonist ivuxolimab. The source of these receptors is an adult with an advanced solid tumor such as melanoma, head and neck, liver or kidney cancer.

This clone was picked up one time. The chain employs TRBV5-1 and TRBJ2-7; TRBD1 agrees at 10 bases. CDR1 and CDR2 from the germline V gene are SGHRS and YFSETQ. This CDR3 contains 15 residues. V shed 4 bases, J shed 5 bases, and the junction held 9 bases outside the gene matches. CDR3 residues: CASSPGTGVFHEQYF. The CDR3 coding sequence is TGCGCCAGCAGCCCGGGGACAGGGGTTTTCCACGAGCAGTACTTC.

This chain uses TRBV27 with TRBJ1-3; D might be TRBD1 (5 bases). CDR3 size: 15 residues. CDR1 and CDR2 (germline): MNHEY, SMNVEV (reference sequence). Trimming removed 4 bases at V and 4 bases at J, with 14 bases between. This CDR3 reads CASSSQPGRGNTIYF. The DNA for the CDR3 is TGTGCCAGCAGTTCGCAACCGGGACGGGGAAACACCATATATTTT.

The genes are TRBV7-9 and TRBJ2-7; D is possibly TRBD1 (6 bases). Trimming removed 6 bases at V and 1 base at J, with 10 bases between. This CDR3 has 13 residues. Germline loops: CDR1 SEHNR, CDR2 FQNEAQ (reference sequence). CDR3 loop: CASRGAGSYEQYF. For the CDR3, the DNA is TGTGCCAGCAGGGGGGCAGGGTCCTACGAGCAGTACTTC. The full variable domain, with the rest looked up from reference TRBV7-9 and TRBJ2-7, is DTGVSQNPRHKITKRGQNVTFRCDPISEHNRLYWYRQTLGQGPEFLTYFQNEAQLEKSRLLSDRFSAERPKGSFSTLEIQRTEQGDSAMYLCASRGAGSYEQYFGPGTRLTVT.

The chain is built from TRBV10-3 and TRBJ2-1, with 9 bases matching TRBD1. CDR1 and CDR2 from the germline V gene are ENHRY and SYGVKD. This CDR3 is 15 amino acids long. V shed 6 bases and J 3 bases; nucleotides not matched to a gene: 6. The CDR3 is CAIRQQGARYNEQFF. The CDR3 bases are TGTGCCATCAGACAACAGGGGGCGCGCTACAATGAGCAGTTCTTC.

V gene TRBV7-2 combines with J gene TRBJ1-5; D unresolved. The CDR3 length is 13 residues. CDR1 SGHTA and CDR2 FQGNSA come from the germline V gene. Trimming cost V 1 base and J 5 bases, with 6 bases left between them. The CDR3 DNA is TGTGCCAGCAGCTTAGAGGTTCATCAGCCCCAGCATTTT. Residues: CASSLEVHQPQHF.

The V call is TRBV10-3, the J call TRBJ2-5; D possibly matches TRBD1 or TRBD2 (5 bases each). Per germline, CDR1 ENHRY and CDR2 SYGVKD. The CDR3 totals 13 residues. V lost 4 bases and J lost 1, with 7 bases in between. The CDR3 DNA reads as TGTGCCATCAGTGTAGGGACCCAAGAGACCCAGTACTTC. It yields the protein CAISVGTQETQYF.

The chain links TRBV19 to TRBJ1-5; tentatively, D is TRBD1 (5 bases). Germline lookup yields CDR1 LNHDA and CDR2 SQIVND (reference sequence). CDR3 length: 13 amino acids. Between the trimmed V and J ends, which lost 5 bases and 4 bases, there was a span of 9 bases. CDR3 residues: CASSADSNQPQHF. The CDR3, as DNA: TGTGCCAGTAGTGCAGACAGTAATCAGCCCCAGCATTTT.

The V call is TRBV4-3, the J call TRBJ2-7, with 9 bases lining up with TRBD2. The V gene's germline CDR1 is LGHNA and CDR2 YSLEER. V lost 0 bases, J lost 2 bases, and 5 bases stayed unmatched. The CDR3 is 16 amino acids. The CDR3 protein is CASSQEWLAGTYEQYF. The CDR3 DNA follows: TGCGCCAGCAGCCAAGAATGGCTAGCGGGGACCTACGAGCAGTACTTC.

This chain connects TRBV28 to TRBJ2-1; the D gene is possibly TRBD1 (6 bases). The CDR3 has 15 residues. V was shortened by 7 bases and J by 3 bases, with 16 bases between the two germline ends. CDR1 and CDR2 from the germline V gene are MDHEN and SYDVKM. The CDR3, as DNA: TGTGCCAGCATCCCCCGGGACAAGGGCTACAATGAGCAGTTCTTC. Translating gives CASIPRDKGYNEQFF.

V gene TRBV5-1 combines with J gene TRBJ2-7, with 8 bases matching TRBD1. CDR3 length: 14 residues. The trim removed 4 bases at V and 6 bases at J, leaving 9 bases unmatched. Germline V gives CDR1 SGHRS, CDR2 YFSETQ. The CDR3 coding sequence is TGCGCCAGCAGCACCACCGGGACAGGCCCCGAGCAGTACTTC. Translating it yields CASSTTGTGPEQYF.

V gene TRBV7-3 combines with J gene TRBJ2-2, with D unresolved. Trimming shortened V by 4 bases and J by 3 bases, and 6 bases separated the two germline ends. Per the germline V gene, CDR1 is SGHTA and CDR2 is FQGTGA. The CDR3 length is 13 residues. The CDR3 region has the DNA TGTGCCAGCAGCTATGGTTACACCGGGGAGCTGTTTTTT. Translation gives CASSYGYTGELFF. Full variable domain (remainder filled in from reference TRBV7-3 and TRBJ2-2): GAGVSQTPSNKVTEKGKYVELRCDPISGHTALYWYRQSLGQGPEFLIYFQGTGAADDSGLPNDRFFAVRPEGSVSTLKIQRTERGDSAVYLCASSYGYTGELFFGEGSRLTVL.

The DNA for the CDR3 is TGTGCCAGCTCACCAGTTTTTGAGGGTCGCGAGCAGTACTTC. Its translation is CASSPVFEGREQYF. The V call is TRBV18, the J call TRBJ2-5; possible D gene TRBD2, 5 bases. The closer fit of TRBJ2-7 to the DNA end suggests the J call may be wrong. Germline V gene lookup returns CDR1 KGHSH and CDR2 LQKENI. The CDR3 covers 14 residues.

The rearrangement uses TRBV2 and TRBJ2-2; TRBD1 aligns across 8 bases. V trimming: 7 bases; J trimming: 1 base; junction bases outside the gene matches: 8. The CDR3 spans 16 residues. The germline CDR1 and CDR2 sequences are SNHLY and FYNNEI. DNA of the CDR3: TGTGCCAGCACTCCGCTAGGGACAGGGAACACCGGGGAGCTGTTTTTT. As protein: CASTPLGTGNTGELFF.

V and J are TRBV7-9 and TRBJ2-5; D gene ambiguous. Trimming pared 11 bases from V and 2 bases from J, leaving 6 bases between. The CDR3 runs 10 residues. Germline V lookup: CDR1 SEHNR, CDR2 FQNEAQ (reference sequence). In nucleotides, the CDR3 is TGTGCCGTAACGCAAGAGACCCAGTACTTC. Its translation: CAVTQETQYF.

Only a few counts were recorded for this clone. The rearrangement joins TRBV7-9 to TRBJ1-6, with 8 bases matching TRBD1. V lost 0 bases to trimming and J lost 10 bases; unmatched junction nucleotides: 2. The CDR3 runs 14 residues. The germline V gene encodes CDR1 SEHNR and CDR2 FQNEAQ (reference sequence). In DNA form, the CDR3 reads TGTGCCAGCAGCTTAGCGCAGGGGGCCTCACCCCTCCACTTT. It yields the protein CASSLAQGASPLHF.

This clone was found a few times. This rearrangement joins TRBV5-6 to TRBJ2-2; D gene ambiguous. Germline V gene data show CDR1 as SGHDT and CDR2 as YYEEEE. The CDR3 loop spans 14 amino acids. The V end lost 4 bases, the J end lost 9 bases, and 16 bases lay between the germline ends. CDR3 region: CASSSTGPSRELFF. CDR3 DNA: TGTGCCAGCAGCAGCACCGGGCCCAGCCGGGAGCTGTTTTTT.

The chain couples TRBV6-1 to TRBJ2-3; unclear D gene. Germline CDR1 MNHNS, CDR2 SASEGT. Trimming took 6 bases from V and 2 from J, leaving 12 bases between them. The CDR3 is 14 amino acids. CDR3 in amino acids: CASRALGFTDTQYF. CDR3 nucleotides: TGTGCCAGCAGAGCGCTAGGGTTCACAGATACGCAGTATTTT.